This T cell receptor (beta chain) was recovered during a study of blood T cell repertoires in COVID-19. In the study overall: The origin of the acute and convalescent COVID-19 samples was the United States, Italy and Spain.

The V gene lost 7 bases and the J gene lost 0 bases, with 8 bases spanning the gap. The CDR3 loop spans 13 amino acids. This clone has only one observation. Authors' analysis steps: Reference gene primers were amplified, and this amplification served to estimate nucleated cell counts. Produced via immunoSEQ multiplex PCR; TCRdb's table is partial and in-frame only. That table furnishes V, J and clone size, whereas the DNA furnished D and trimming. The sample lists 350,000 to 450,000 clones, 75% to 90% occurring once. What was sequenced was peripheral blood. The origin of this receptor is a woman aged 18-29 years with acute or convalescent COVID-19. V gene TRBV12-3 or TRBV12-4 combines with J gene TRBJ2-3; no clear D gene. CDR3 residues: CASTDGSTDTQYF. The CDR3 DNA is TGTGCCAGCACCGACGGGAGCACAGATACGCAGTATTTT.